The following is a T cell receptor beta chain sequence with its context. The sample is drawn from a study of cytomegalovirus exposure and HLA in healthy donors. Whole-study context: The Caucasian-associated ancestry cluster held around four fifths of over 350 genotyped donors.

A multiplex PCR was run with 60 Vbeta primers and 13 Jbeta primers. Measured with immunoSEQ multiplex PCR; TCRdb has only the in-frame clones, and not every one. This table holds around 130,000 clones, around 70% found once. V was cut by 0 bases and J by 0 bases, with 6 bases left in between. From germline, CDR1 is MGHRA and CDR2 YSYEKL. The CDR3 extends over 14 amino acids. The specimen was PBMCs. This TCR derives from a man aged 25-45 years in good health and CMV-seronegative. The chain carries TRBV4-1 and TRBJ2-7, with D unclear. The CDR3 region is CASSQEPGSYEQYF. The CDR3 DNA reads TGCGCCAGCAGCCAAGAGCCGGGCTCCTACGAGCAGTACTTC.